The clone carrying this T cell receptor (beta chain) was counted only a few times. In TCRdb, the RT-PCR reads were re-called with MiXCR into one record per CDR3 protein. The sample gives 110,000 or so distinct CDR3 sequences, around 33% of which show up once; around 27% is in the top ten. The CDR3 is made up of 13 amino acids. V lost 4 bases to trimming and J lost 5 bases, with 11 bases between them. The germline V gene encodes CDR1 SGDLS and CDR2 YYNGEE. This entry is derived from a study of patients and donors after allogeneic stem cell transplantation. The sequenced sample consisted of blood, either unsorted or a sorted T cell fraction (not recorded which). This rearrangement joins TRBV9 to TRBJ2-3, with unresolved D. This TCR derives from a human donor who was either an allogeneic HSCT recipient or a stem cell or donor lymphocyte infusion donor (not recorded which). It is not recorded whose cells these are; they may come from a transplant donor. The CDR3 DNA is TGTGCCAGCAGCCCCCTAGTAATAGATACGCAGTATTTT. This gives the protein CASSPLVIDTQYF.